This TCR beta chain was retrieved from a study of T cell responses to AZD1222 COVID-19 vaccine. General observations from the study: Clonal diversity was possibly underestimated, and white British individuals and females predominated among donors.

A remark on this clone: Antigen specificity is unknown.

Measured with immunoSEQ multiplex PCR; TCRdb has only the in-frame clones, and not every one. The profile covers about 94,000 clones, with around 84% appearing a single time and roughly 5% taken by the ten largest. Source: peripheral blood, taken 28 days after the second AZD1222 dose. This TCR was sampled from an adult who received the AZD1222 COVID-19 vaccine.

The CDR3 is CASSQGLAGGAYEQYF. The CDR3 bases are TGCGCCAGCAGCCAAGGTCTCGCGGGAGGCGCCTACGAGCAGTACTTC. The chain is built from TRBV4-3 and TRBJ2-7, with TRBD2 identical over 8 bases. There are 16 residues in the CDR3. Germline assignment: CDR1 LGHNA and CDR2 YSLEER. V lost 1 base and J lost 2; bases outside the gene matches: 7.